One and the same sample provided the 26 T cell receptor beta chains below, sequenced in a study of T cells in Graves' hyperthyroidism and ophthalmopathy. The CDR3 regions of TCR beta were amplified from RNA transcripts. When the TCR CDR3 underwent first-round RT-PCR, the HTBI primer set was used. TCRdb reprocessed the multiplex PCR reads via MiXCR and lists one record per CDR3 protein. The sample records some 510,000 distinct CDR3 sequences, roughly 20% being singletons. Sequencing was performed on blood. These receptors were obtained from a man between 18 and 29 years old with Graves' hyperthyroidism.

Many counts were recorded for this clonotype. The genes are TRBV29-1 and TRBJ1-2; the D is unclear. V lost 5 bases, J lost 7 bases, and 20 bases lay in between. Germline V CDR1 and CDR2: SQVTM, ANQGSEA. The CDR3 sequence is 14 residues long. This CDR3 is CSVSSLLSNSGYTF. The DNA for the CDR3 is TGCAGCGTTTCTTCTTTACTCAGCAATAGTGGCTACACCTTC.

The chain has TRBV14 and TRBJ2-4; D uncertain. The CDR3 is 18 residues long. V dropped 0 bases and J dropped 1 base, with 16 bases sitting between them. CDR1 SGHDN and CDR2 FVKESK come from the germline V gene. The CDR3 DNA follows: TGTGCCAGCAGCCAAGATATTCCGGGCCTAGGGGCCAAAAACATTCAGTACTTC. It is translated as CASSQDIPGLGAKNIQYF.

This clonotype was recorded at least ten times. The chain employs TRBV27 and TRBJ2-7; D may be TRBD1 (7 bases). CDR3 length: 15 residues. The germline V and J ends were trimmed by 2 bases and 2 bases, with 13 bases remaining between them. Germline V gives CDR1 MNHEY, CDR2 SMNVEV (reference sequence). For the CDR3, the DNA is TGTGCCAGCAGTTTAACAGGGGAGGTTACCTACGAGCAGTACTTC. It translates to CASSLTGEVTYEQYF.

Many counts were recorded for this clonotype. This sequence joins TRBV20-1 and TRBJ1-2; weak D call: TRBD1 (6 bases). The CDR3 runs to 14 residues. Trimming took 0 bases from V and 3 from J, leaving 11 bases between them. Looked up from germline, CDR1 is DFQATT and CDR2 is SNEGSKA (reference sequence). The CDR3 DNA follows: TGCAGTGCTAGAGATGGGGGGCGCCACTATGGCTACACCTTC. This translates into CSARDGGRHYGYTF.

There are many counts of this clonotype. The J gene is TRBJ1-3, the V gene TRBV28; no reliable D call. This CDR3 has 16 amino acids. The V gene lost 0 bases and the J gene lost 4 bases, with 13 bases spanning the gap. Germline V gives CDR1 MDHEN, CDR2 SYDVKM. CDR3 protein: CASSLWLEGGGNTIYF. The CDR3 DNA sequence: TGTGCCAGCAGTTTATGGCTGGAGGGCGGAGGAAACACCATATATTTT. Full variable domain (missing parts from reference TRBV28 and TRBJ1-3): DVKVTQSSRYLVKRTGEKVFLECVQDMDHENMFWYRQDPGLGLRLIYFSYDVKMKEKGDIPEGYSVSREKKERFSLILESASTNQTSMYLCASSLWLEGGGNTIYFGEGSWLTVV.

This clonotype was counted many times. This rearrangement joins TRBV6-1 to TRBJ1-1; TRBD1 agrees at 7 bases. The CDR3 covers 16 residues. Germline V gene data show CDR1 as MNHNS and CDR2 as SASEGT. Trimming took 0 bases from V and 11 from J; bases not matched to a gene: 15. The CDR3 sequence is CASSEARGGGQDRAFF. The CDR3 DNA is TGTGCCAGCAGTGAAGCGAGGGGAGGAGGTCAGGACAGGGCTTTCTTT.

V usage is TRBV12-3 or TRBV12-4 and J usage is TRBJ2-4; 7 bases are shared with TRBD1. The ends lost 4 bases at V and 4 bases at J; junction bases unmatched: 7. This CDR3 contains 15 residues. CDR3 in DNA: TGTGCCAGCAGTTCCGAGGACAGGTTTAAAAACATTCAGTACTTC. This sequence encodes CASSSEDRFKNIQYF.

This clonotype was detected only a few times. The CDR3 sequence is CASNRDRGANVLTF. The CDR3, as DNA: TGTGCCAGCAATCGGGACCGTGGGGCCAACGTCCTGACTTTC. The chain has TRBV4-2 and TRBJ2-6; the D call may be TRBD1 or TRBD2 (5 bases each). Germline V gene data show CDR1 as LGHNA and CDR2 as YNFKEQ. The CDR3 is 14 residues long. Trimming removed 7 bases from V and 3 bases from J, with 10 bases in between.

In this sample, this clonotype turned up a few times. For the CDR3, the DNA is TGCAGTGCTAGGTCTAGCGGGAGAGAGAACGGGGAGCTGTTTTTT. This sequence encodes CSARSSGRENGELFF. The chain joins TRBV20-1 to TRBJ2-2, with 10 bases lining up with TRBD2. J gave up 7 bases and V 3 bases, and 8 bases lay outside the gene matches. Per the germline V gene, CDR1 is DFQATT and CDR2 is SNEGSKA (reference sequence). CDR3 length equals 15 residues.

This clonotype was seen at least ten times. The chain couples TRBV12-3 or TRBV12-4 to TRBJ2-7, with 11 positions matching TRBD1. The V and J ends lost 3 bases and 1 base, in that order; junction bases with no gene match: 2. The CDR3 length is 15 residues. The CDR3 sequence: CASSLRDRGSYEQYF. Here the CDR3 DNA reads TGTGCCAGCAGTTTGCGGGACAGGGGGTCCTACGAGCAGTACTTC.

This clonotype was seen ten or more times. The V gene is TRBV9, the J gene TRBJ1-1; D unresolved. V gave up 3 bases and J gave up 6 bases, with 12 bases separating them. CDR1 is SGDLS and CDR2 is YYNGEE in the germline V gene. The CDR3 totals 13 residues. The CDR3 coding sequence is TGTGCCAGCAGCGACCTCGGGTCGGCTGAAGCTTTCTTT. Its protein is CASSDLGSAEAFF. Full variable domain (rest looked up from reference TRBV9 and TRBJ1-1): DSGVTQTPKHLITATGQRVTLRCSPRSGDLSVYWYQQSLDQGLQFLIQYYNGEERAKGNILERFSAQQFPDLHSELNLSSLELGDSALYFCASSDLGSAEAFFGQGTRLTVV.

Regarding this clonotype: Possible read error: a much larger clone is one base away. V is TRBV5-6 and J is TRBJ1-1; D perhaps matches TRBD1 (5 bases). The germline CDR1 and CDR2 sequences are SGHDT and YYEEEE. The CDR3 runs to 15 residues. The CDR3 here is CASSLGQGGNSEAFF. The CDR3, as DNA: TGTGCCAGCAGCTTGGGGCAGGGAGGGAACTCTGAAGCTTTCTTT.

V and J are TRBV7-6 and TRBJ2-7, with no clear D. This CDR3 contains 13 residues. CDR1 is SGHVS and CDR2 is FNYEAQ in the germline V gene. Between the trimmed V and J ends, which lost 2 bases and 0 bases, there was a span of 5 bases. Here the CDR3 reads CASSLQDSYEQYF. DNA of the CDR3: TGTGCCAGCAGCTTACAGGACTCCTACGAGCAGTACTTC.

This chain joins TRBV29-1 and TRBJ1-2; a weak D match, TRBD1 (5 bases). Looked up from germline, CDR1 is SQVTM and CDR2 is ANQGSEA. Trimming cost V 3 bases and J 6 bases, with 11 bases left between them. The CDR3 runs to 12 residues. In nucleotides, the CDR3 is TGCAGCGTTGATCGGCAGGGTAATGGCTACACCTTC. It yields the protein CSVDRQGNGYTF.

This clonotype was recorded at least ten times. The genes are TRBV6-1 and TRBJ2-2, with D hard to call. CDR3 length: 12 residues. The ends were cut back, 7 bases at V and 4 bases at J, with 7 bases in the middle. Germline CDR1 MNHNS, CDR2 SASEGT. CDR3: CASIIGTGELFF. CDR3 bases: TGTGCCAGCATCATTGGCACCGGGGAGCTGTTTTTT.

In its sample, this clonotype was seen many times. This chain uses TRBV27 with TRBJ1-1; D might be TRBD1 (6 bases). The CDR3 totals 15 residues. Trimming shortened V by 4 bases and J by 1 base, and 13 bases separated the two germline ends. Germline V CDR1 and CDR2: MNHEY, SMNVEV (reference sequence). CDR3 in DNA: TGTGCCAGCAGTTCCCGGACAGCGCCGAACACTGAAGCTTTCTTT. Its translation is CASSSRTAPNTEAFF.

The chain links TRBV7-2 to TRBJ2-7; 7 positions match TRBD1. Germline CDR1 is SGHTA and CDR2 is FQGNSA. J gave up 4 bases and V 3 bases, and 9 bases lay outside the gene matches. CDR3 length: 15 amino acids. CDR3 amino acids: CASSFPRDSLYEQYF. CDR3 sequence (DNA): TGTGCCAGCAGCTTCCCACGGGACAGCCTATACGAGCAGTACTTC.

This clonotype was counted many times. The chain has TRBV12-3 or TRBV12-4 and TRBJ2-7; D unresolved. Trimming stripped 3 bases from V and 3 bases from J, with 9 bases between. This CDR3 is 13 amino acids long. The CDR3 here is CASSFEGLYEQYF. The CDR3 DNA sequence: TGTGCCAGCAGTTTTGAAGGGCTCTACGAGCAGTACTTC.

This clonotype was picked up many times. CDR3 coding DNA: TGTGCCAGCAGCTTAGTGCAGGGGGCCTCCTACGAGCAGTACTTC. Protein product: CASSLVQGASYEQYF. V usage is TRBV7-2 and J usage is TRBJ2-7; TRBD1 matches 8 bases. The CDR3 contains 15 residues. V lost 1 base, J lost 0 bases, and 2 bases stayed unmatched. The germline gives CDR1 SGHTA, CDR2 FQGNSA. Using reference TRBV7-2 and TRBJ2-7 for the parts outside the CDR3, the full variable domain is GAGVSQSPSNKVTEKGKDVELRCDPISGHTALYWYRQSLGQGLEFLIYFQGNSAPDKSGLPSDRFSAERTGGSVSTLTIQRTQQEDSAVYLCASSLVQGASYEQYFGPGTRLTVT.

This clonotype was observed many times. V and J are TRBV20-1 and TRBJ2-7; maybe TRBD1 (6 bases). CDR1 DFQATT and CDR2 SNEGSKA come from the germline V gene (reference sequence). V was cut by 4 bases and J by 3 bases, with 19 bases left in between. The CDR3 totals 15 residues. The CDR3 nucleotides read TGCAGTGCTACTTCAGGACAGCAGAACCTCTACGAGCAGTACTTC. Its protein is CSATSGQQNLYEQYF.

For this clonotype: A much larger clonotype is one base distant, so this may be a read error. The chain is built from TRBV5-1 and TRBJ1-2; weak D call: TRBD1 (6 bases). CDR1 is SGHRS and CDR2 is YFSETQ in the germline V gene. This CDR3 contains 15 residues. The CDR3 nucleotides are TGCACCAGCAGCTTGTTCCCGGGACACAACTATGGCTACACCTTC. It yields the protein CTSSLFPGHNYGYTF.

CDR3 bases: TGCAGCGTTTCACAGGGGGCGACGGGGGAGCAGTACTTC. Translation gives CSVSQGATGEQYF. This chain joins TRBV29-1 and TRBJ2-7; 9 positions match TRBD1. The CDR3 runs 13 residues. CDR1 and CDR2 (germline): SQVTM, ANQGSEA. The junction had 9 bases not matched to a gene; V was cut back by 5 bases and J by 7 bases.

This clonotype was observed many times. V gene TRBV19 combines with J gene TRBJ1-2, with a tentative D call TRBD1 (6 bases). Germline CDR1 reads LNHDA; CDR2 reads SQIVND (reference sequence). This CDR3 has 14 amino acids. V gave up 3 bases and J gave up 8 bases, with 16 bases separating them. As DNA, the CDR3 is TGTGCCAGTAGTATTCTGGACAGCTTGGCGGGCTACACCTTC. This codes for CASSILDSLAGYTF.

This clonotype has at least ten counts. This chain uses TRBV12-3 or TRBV12-4 with TRBJ1-2, with D hard to call. The V end was cut by 5 bases, the J end by 2 bases, with 12 bases between. This CDR3 is 14 amino acids long. As DNA, the CDR3 is TGTGCCAGCAGTCGTTCGGGAGGAAACTATGGCTACACCTTC. Encoded protein: CASSRSGGNYGYTF.

Comment on this clonotype: The CDR3 end shows no conserved phenylalanine or tryptophan, and so a read error is likely. The genes are TRBV29-1 and TRBJ1-2; no clear D gene. CDR1 and CDR2 from the germline V gene are SQVTM and ANQGSEA. Trimming left V 4 bases short and J 1 base short, with 7 bases between. There are 12 residues in the CDR3. The CDR3, as DNA: TGCAGCGTTGTAGGAGATAACTATGGCTACACCGTC. Translation: CSVVGDNYGYTV.

This clonotype was observed many times. J is TRBJ2-2 and V is TRBV6-2 or TRBV6-3; D gene ambiguous. Germline CDR1 MNHEY, CDR2 SVGEGT. Trimming took 2 bases from V and 4 from J, leaving 5 bases between them. There are 13 residues in the CDR3. The CDR3 sequence: CASSYRLTGELFF. The CDR3 DNA sequence: TGTGCCAGCAGTTACCGCCTCACCGGGGAGCTGTTTTTT.